Listed below are T cell receptor beta chains from one sample, sequenced in a study of T cells in Graves' hyperthyroidism and ophthalmopathy. A single record per CDR3 protein comes from TCRdb applying MiXCR to the multiplex PCR reads. The sample records around 660,000 distinct CDR3 sequences, just under 45% being singletons. The sequencing sample was made of peripheral blood or thyroid tissue (not recorded which). The receptors originated from an adult man with Graves' disease, either hyperthyroidism or ophthalmopathy (not recorded which). CDR3s include the opening cysteine and the closing phenylalanine or tryptophan. D genes are given only for firm matches. Where a row states a size, it is once, few, many or the class of an expanded clone; other rows omit it.

D: TRBD1
J: TRBJ2-7
size: .
V: TRBV7-2
DNA: TGTGCCAGCAGCGTCGACAGGGGATCCACCTACGAGCAGTACTTC
CDR3: CASSVDRGSTYEQYF

D: TRBD1
J: TRBJ2-5
size: few
V: TRBV7-3
DNA: TGTGCCAGCAGCTTGTCCGGGACAGGAAAAGAGACCCAGTACTTC
CDR3: CASSLSGTGKETQYF

D: TRBD1
J: TRBJ1-1
size: .
V: TRBV4-2
DNA: TGTGCCAGCAGCCAGGACAGGGGGCCCACTGAAGCTTTCTTT
CDR3: CASSQDRGPTEAFF

D: .
J: TRBJ1-5
size: many
V: TRBV24-1
DNA: TGTGCCACCAGTGATTCCTCCGTCACGTATAGCAATCAGCCCCAGCATTTT
CDR3: CATSDSSVTYSNQPQHF

D: .
J: TRBJ2-5
size: many
V: TRBV24-1
DNA: TGTGCCACCAGTGTGGGGGGCAAGGAGACCCAGTACTTC
CDR3: CATSVGGKETQYF

D: TRBD1
J: TRBJ2-5
size: few
V: TRBV20-1
DNA: TGCAGTGCTAGGAAACCCGGGACAGGGTCTAGCCAGTACTTC
CDR3: CSARKPGTGSSQYF

D: TRBD1
J: TRBJ1-4
size: once
V: TRBV19
DNA: TGTGCCAGTAGCCGGACAGGGCCGGAAGAAAAACTGTTTTTT
CDR3: CASSRTGPEEKLFF

D: .
J: TRBJ2-2
size: .
V: TRBV29-1
DNA: TGCAGCGTTGTCAGGGGACCTGGGGAGCTGTTTTTT
CDR3: CSVVRGPGELFF

D: .
J: TRBJ2-5
size: few
V: TRBV20-1
DNA: TGCAGTGCTATGGGTCGGAGGGAACAAGAGACCCAGTACTTC
CDR3: CSAMGRREQETQYF

D: .
J: TRBJ2-2
size: .
V: TRBV29-1
DNA: TGCAGCGTTGCTTTCGCCGGGGAGCTGTTTTTT
CDR3: CSVAFAGELFF

D: .
J: TRBJ1-2
size: .
V: TRBV20-1
DNA: TGCAGTGCTAGAGATTTCGACGTCCGTAACTATGGCTACACCTTC
CDR3: CSARDFDVRNYGYTF

D: .
J: TRBJ1-2
size: few
V: TRBV9
DNA: TGTGCCAGCAGCTTGGCTCCGAGGGAGAGGGATGGCTACACCTTC
CDR3: CASSLAPRERDGYTF

D: .
J: TRBJ1-1
size: .
V: TRBV20-1
DNA: TGCAGTGCAAGGGCCGGGGGCCCCCCACCGAAAGCTTTCTTT
CDR3: CSARAGGPPPKAFF

D: TRBD1
J: TRBJ1-5
size: .
V: TRBV20-1
DNA: TGCAGTGCTAGCGCCCTCGGACAGGGTAAGGGTCAGCCCCAGCATTTT
CDR3: CSASALGQGKGQPQHF

D: .
J: TRBJ2-2
size: .
V: TRBV10-3
DNA: TGTGCCAGCAGTCCCCCCAGGGGCCGGGGCGCGAACACCGGGGAGCTGTTTTTT
CDR3: CASSPPRGRGANTGELFF

D: .
J: TRBJ2-5
size: few
V: TRBV6-1
DNA: TGTGCCAGCAGTTCCTCCAGCGGGACAGTTTTACAAGAGACCCAGTACTTC
CDR3: CASSSSSGTVLQETQYF

D: .
J: TRBJ1-1
size: many
V: TRBV7-2
DNA: TGTGCCAGCAGCTTAGGCAGCTATGAAGCTTTCTTT
CDR3: CASSLGSYEAFF

D: .
J: TRBJ1-5
size: many
V: TRBV7-2
DNA: TGTGCCAGCAGCTTAACGGACAGTCAGCCCCAGCATTTT
CDR3: CASSLTDSQPQHF

D: TRBD1
J: TRBJ1-1
size: .
V: TRBV5-1
DNA: TGTGCCAGCAGCTTACGGGACAGGGGAAACACTGAAGCTTTCTTT
CDR3: CASSLRDRGNTEAFF

D: .
J: TRBJ2-2
size: few
V: TRBV24-1
DNA: TGTGCCACCGCGGGGGCAGGGGAAGCCGGGGAGCTGTTTTTT
CDR3: CATAGAGEAGELFF

D: .
J: TRBJ2-5
size: .
V: TRBV2
DNA: TGTGCAGGCGCATTCGGTGCGGGAGAGACCCAGTACTTC
CDR3: CAGAFGAGETQYF

D: .
J: TRBJ2-5
size: many
V: TRBV15
DNA: TGTGCCACCAGCTTAGTCGGGGGCAGGGCCGAGACCCAGTACTTC
CDR3: CATSLVGGRAETQYF

D: TRBD1
J: TRBJ1-1
size: .
V: TRBV7-9
DNA: TGTGCCAGCAGCTCCGAGACAGGGTTGAACACTGAAGCTTTCTTT
CDR3: CASSSETGLNTEAFF

D: .
J: TRBJ1-2
size: .
V: TRBV7-9
DNA: TGTGCCAGCAGCCCAGAGGGAGGCGGCTACACCTTC
CDR3: CASSPEGGGYTF

D: TRBD1
J: TRBJ1-5
size: .
V: TRBV7-9
DNA: TGTGCCAGCAGTGGGCCGGGACAGGGGAGGGGTCAGCCCCAGCATTTT
CDR3: CASSGPGQGRGQPQHF

D: .
J: TRBJ2-7
size: .
V: TRBV25-1
DNA: TGTCCCAGCGGCTACGGCTCCTACGAGCAGTACTTC
CDR3: CPSGYGSYEQYF

D: .
J: TRBJ1-1
size: .
V: TRBV10-2
DNA: TGCGCCAGCAGTGAGTCGGGAGGGGGAAGGACTGAAGCTTTCTTT
CDR3: CASSESGGGRTEAFF

D: .
J: TRBJ2-6
size: .
V: TRBV6-6
DNA: TGTGCCAGCAATAGAGGGAAACCCGATCCTGGGGCCAACGTCCTGACTTTC
CDR3: CASNRGKPDPGANVLTF

D: .
J: TRBJ1-5
size: few
V: TRBV12-3/TRBV12-4
DNA: TGTGCCAGCAGTGAAGCGCGGCTGATCAATCAGCCCCAGCATTTT
CDR3: CASSEARLINQPQHF

D: TRBD1
J: TRBJ2-2
size: once
V: TRBV9
DNA: TGTGCCAGCAGCGTGACACAGGGGACGAACACCGGGGAGCTGTTTTTT
CDR3: CASSVTQGTNTGELFF

D: .
J: TRBJ1-1
size: .
V: TRBV2
DNA: TGTGCCAGCAGTGGTCCTTTTGGTGGTGAAGCTTTCTTT
CDR3: CASSGPFGGEAFF

D: .
J: TRBJ1-2
size: many
V: TRBV29-1
DNA: TGCAGCGTTGAGGAGACTCCTCTTGGCTACACCTTC
CDR3: CSVEETPLGYTF

D: .
J: TRBJ1-1
size: .
V: TRBV29-1
DNA: TGCAGCCCTACGCCTTTTTCGGGGGGAACAGAAGCTTTCTTT
CDR3: CSPTPFSGGTEAFF